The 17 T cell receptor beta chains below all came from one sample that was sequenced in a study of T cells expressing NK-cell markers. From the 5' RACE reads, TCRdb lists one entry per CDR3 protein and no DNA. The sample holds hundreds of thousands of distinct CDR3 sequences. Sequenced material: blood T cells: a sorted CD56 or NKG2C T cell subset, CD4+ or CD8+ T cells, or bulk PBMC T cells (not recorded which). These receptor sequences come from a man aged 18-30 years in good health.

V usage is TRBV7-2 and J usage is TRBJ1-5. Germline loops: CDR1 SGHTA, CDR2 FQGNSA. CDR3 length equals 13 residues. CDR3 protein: CASSLRGNQPQHF. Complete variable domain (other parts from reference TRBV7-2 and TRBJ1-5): GAGVSQSPSNKVTEKGKDVELRCDPISGHTALYWYRQSLGQGLEFLIYFQGNSAPDKSGLPSDRFSAERTGGSVSTLTIQRTQQEDSAVYLCASSLRGNQPQHFGDGTRLSIL.

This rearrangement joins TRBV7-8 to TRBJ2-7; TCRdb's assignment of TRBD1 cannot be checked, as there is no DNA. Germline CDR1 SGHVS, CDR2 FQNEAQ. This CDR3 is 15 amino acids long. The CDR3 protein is CASSPGQVQAYEQYF.

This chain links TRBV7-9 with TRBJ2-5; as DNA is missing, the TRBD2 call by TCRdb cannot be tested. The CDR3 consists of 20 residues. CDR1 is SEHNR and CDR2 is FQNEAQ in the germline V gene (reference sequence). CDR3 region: CASSSGLAGSILSPPETQYF. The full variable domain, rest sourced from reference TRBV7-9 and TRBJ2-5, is DTGVSQNPRHKITKRGQNVTFRCDPISEHNRLYWYRQTLGQGPEFLTYFQNEAQLEKSRLLSDRFSAERPKGSFSTLEIQRTEQGDSAMYLCASSSGLAGSILSPPETQYFGPGTRLLVL.

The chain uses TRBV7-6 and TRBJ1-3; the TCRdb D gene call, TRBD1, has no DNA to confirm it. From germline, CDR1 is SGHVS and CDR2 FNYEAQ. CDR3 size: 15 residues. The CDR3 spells CASSLQGSGGNTIYF.

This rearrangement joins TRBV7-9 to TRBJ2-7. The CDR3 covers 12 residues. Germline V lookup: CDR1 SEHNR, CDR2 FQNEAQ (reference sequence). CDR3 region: CASSLVGNEQYF.

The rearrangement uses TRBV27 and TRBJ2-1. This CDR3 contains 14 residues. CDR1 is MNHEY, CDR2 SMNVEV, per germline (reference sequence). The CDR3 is CASSLSSGINEQFF.

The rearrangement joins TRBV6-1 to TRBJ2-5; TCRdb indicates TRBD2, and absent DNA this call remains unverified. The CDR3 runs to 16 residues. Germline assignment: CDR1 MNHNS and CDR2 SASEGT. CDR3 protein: CASSQGLVRGQETQYF.

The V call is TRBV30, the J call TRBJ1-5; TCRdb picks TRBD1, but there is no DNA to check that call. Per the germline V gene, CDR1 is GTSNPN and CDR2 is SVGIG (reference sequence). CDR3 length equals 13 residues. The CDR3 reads CAWGRTGEQPQHF.

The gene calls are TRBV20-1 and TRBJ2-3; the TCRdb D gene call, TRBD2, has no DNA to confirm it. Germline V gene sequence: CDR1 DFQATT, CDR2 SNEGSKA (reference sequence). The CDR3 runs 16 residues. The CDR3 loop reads CSARVLAGGPIYTQYF.

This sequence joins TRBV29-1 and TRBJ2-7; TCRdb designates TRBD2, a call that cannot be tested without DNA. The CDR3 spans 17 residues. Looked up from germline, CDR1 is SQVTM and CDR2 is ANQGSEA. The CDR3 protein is CSVQERLMTSGRYEQYF.

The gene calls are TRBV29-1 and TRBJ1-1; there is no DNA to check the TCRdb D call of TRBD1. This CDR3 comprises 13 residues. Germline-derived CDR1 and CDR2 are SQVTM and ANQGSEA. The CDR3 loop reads CSVGGGRDTEAFF.

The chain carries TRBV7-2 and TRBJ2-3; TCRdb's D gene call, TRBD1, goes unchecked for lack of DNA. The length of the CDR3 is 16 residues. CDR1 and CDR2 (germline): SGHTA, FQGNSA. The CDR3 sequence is CASSLAGAGQADTQYF. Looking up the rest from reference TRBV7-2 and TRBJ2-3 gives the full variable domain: GAGVSQSPSNKVTEKGKDVELRCDPISGHTALYWYRQSLGQGLEFLIYFQGNSAPDKSGLPSDRFSAERTGGSVSTLTIQRTQQEDSAVYLCASSLAGAGQADTQYFGPGTRLTVL.

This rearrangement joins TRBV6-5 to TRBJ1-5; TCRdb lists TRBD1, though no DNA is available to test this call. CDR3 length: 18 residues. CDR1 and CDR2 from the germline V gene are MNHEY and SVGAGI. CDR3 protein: CASSYLPPGTGGAQPQHF.

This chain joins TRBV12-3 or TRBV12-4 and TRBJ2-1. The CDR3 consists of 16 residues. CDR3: CASSRLAESSYNEQFF.

The CDR3: CASSQDEGAQNEQFF. The rearrangement uses TRBV4-2 and TRBJ2-1; there is no DNA to check the TCRdb D call of TRBD1. Germline CDR1 is LGHNA and CDR2 is YNFKEQ. The CDR3 totals 15 residues.

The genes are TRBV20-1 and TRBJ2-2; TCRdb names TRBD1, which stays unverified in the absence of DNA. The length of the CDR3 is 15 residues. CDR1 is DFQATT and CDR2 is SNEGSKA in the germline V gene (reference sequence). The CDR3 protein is CSAGTSEGFVGELFF.

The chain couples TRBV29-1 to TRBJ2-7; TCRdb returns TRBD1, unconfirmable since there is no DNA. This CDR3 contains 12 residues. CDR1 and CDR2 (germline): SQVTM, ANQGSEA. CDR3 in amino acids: CSGTPDRGEQYF.